These T cell receptor beta chains were read from a single sample in a study of blood T cells in healthy people across ages. TCRdb called the 5' RACE reads again in MiXCR, with one record for every CDR3 protein. This sample has roughly 680,000 distinct CDR3 sequences, with about 50% found just once. The sequencing sample was made of blood. All receptors derive from an elderly woman in good health. The CDR3 runs from the conserved cysteine through the conserved F or W. The order of the fields is V gene, D gene, clone size, J gene, CDR3 protein, CDR3 DNA. The D gene is left open where the match is weak. Clone size is stated in some rows and not others, as once, few, many or a class when expanded.

>TRBV15|TRBD1|-|TRBJ1-6
CATSLRQGFGALHF
TGTGCCACCAGCTTACGACAGGGATTCGGGGCCCTCCACTTT
>TRBV10-3|-|once|TRBJ2-7
CAIKDPTVYEQYF
TGTGCCATCAAAGACCCGACTGTCTACGAGCAGTACTTC
>TRBV7-2|TRBD1|few|TRBJ2-7
CASSSGQGGEQYF
TGTGCCAGCAGCTCGGGACAGGGTGGCGAGCAGTACTTC
>TRBV10-3|-|-|TRBJ2-7
CAISVARRGYEQYF
TGTGCCATCAGTGTGGCGAGGAGGGGATACGAGCAGTACTTC
>TRBV5-1|TRBD1|-|TRBJ2-7
CASSAGTGELYEQYF
TGCGCCAGCAGCGCGGGGACAGGGGAACTCTACGAGCAGTACTTC
>TRBV25-1|-|many|TRBJ2-7
CASAGDNHYEQYF
TGTGCCTCAGCAGGGGACAACCACTACGAGCAGTACTTC
>TRBV7-9|-|-|TRBJ2-5
CASSPGRGNEQYF
TGTGCCAGCAGCCCCGGACGGGGCAATGAGCAGTACTTC
>TRBV19|-|many|TRBJ2-7
CASSTSASSYEQYF
TGTGCCAGTAGTACTAGCGCTTCCTCCTACGAGCAGTACTTC
>TRBV20-1|-|-|TRBJ2-3
CSASAEPGRGDTRYF
TGCAGTGCTTCCGCTGAACCGGGGCGGGGAGATACGCGGTATTTT
>TRBV7-8|TRBD2|-|TRBJ2-1
CASSTGLAVHNEQFF
TGTGCCAGCAGTACGGGACTAGCGGTACACAATGAGCAGTTCTTC
>TRBV7-2|-|many|TRBJ1-1
CASSLASQISEAFF
TGTGCCAGCAGCTTAGCGTCACAGATCAGTGAAGCTTTCTTT
>TRBV7-9|TRBD1|few|TRBJ2-2
CASSPSFYRGLVDHGELFF
TGTGCCAGCAGCCCTAGTTTTTACAGGGGGCTCGTTGATCACGGGGAGCTGTTTTTT
>TRBV20-1|TRBD2|many|TRBJ2-7
CSATGTSGNNEQYF
TGCAGTGCCACGGGGACTAGCGGGAACAACGAGCAGTACTTC
>TRBV7-9|-|many|TRBJ2-3
CASSWRGNYADTQYF
TGTGCCAGCAGCTGGAGGGGGAATTACGCAGATACGCAGTATTTT
>TRBV20-1|TRBD2|few|TRBJ2-3
CSAREWTRRVVDTQYF
TGCAGTGCTAGAGAGTGGACTAGGAGGGTAGTAGATACGCAGTATTTT
>TRBV27|-|many|TRBJ2-3
CASSPGHRQDTQYF
TGTGCCAGCAGTCCAGGACACCGGCAAGATACGCAGTATTTT
>TRBV29-1|-|-|TRBJ2-7
CSVASVGYYEQYF
TGCAGCGTTGCTTCGGTCGGGTACTACGAGCAGTACTTC
>TRBV28|TRBD2|few|TRBJ2-1
CASTPSGTSKGGPYNEQFF
TGTGCCAGCACCCCTTCGGGGACTAGCAAGGGGGGGCCCTACAATGAGCAGTTCTTC
>TRBV12-3/TRBV12-4|TRBD1|-|TRBJ2-7
CASSRARTGPYEQYF
TGTGCCAGCAGCCGGGCGCGGACAGGTCCATACGAGCAGTACTTC
>TRBV5-1|TRBD2|few|TRBJ2-7
CASSLSGSGGEQYF
TGCGCCAGCAGCTTAAGCGGCAGCGGGGGCGAGCAGTACTTC
>TRBV29-1|-|-|TRBJ1-2
CSVVTGNVDYGYTF
TGCAGCGTTGTTACAGGTAATGTTGACTATGGCTACACCTTC
>TRBV29-1|-|many|TRBJ2-7
CSVATGIEQYF
TGCAGCGTTGCTACAGGGATCGAGCAGTACTTC
>TRBV7-2|-|-|TRBJ1-6
CASSSRMSYNSPLHF
TGTGCCAGCAGCTCTAGGATGTCCTATAATTCACCCCTCCACTTT
>TRBV5-1|-|few|TRBJ1-4
CASKDLTNEKLFF
TGCGCCAGCAAGGATTTAACTAATGAAAAACTGTTTTTT
>TRBV14|TRBD1|few|TRBJ2-1
CASSQRQGVGNEQFF
TGTGCCAGCAGCCAAAGGCAGGGGGTAGGCAATGAGCAGTTCTTC
>TRBV7-9|TRBD1|few|TRBJ2-5
CASSERTGKETQYF
TGTGCCAGCAGCGAGCGGACAGGGAAAGAGACCCAGTACTTC
>TRBV2|TRBD1|few|TRBJ2-5
CASSPWTGSGETQYF
TGTGCCAGCAGCCCCTGGACAGGGTCCGGGGAGACCCAGTACTTC
>TRBV6-5|-|-|TRBJ2-3
CASSYNQPDTQYF
TGTGCCAGCAGTTATAACCAGCCAGATACGCAGTATTTT
>TRBV12-3/TRBV12-4|-|many|TRBJ2-1
CASSLVSPNEQFF
TGTGCCAGCAGTTTAGTCAGCCCTAATGAGCAGTTCTTC
>TRBV5-6|-|many|TRBJ1-4
CASSLERSTNEKLFF
TGTGCCAGCAGCTTGGAACGCTCAACTAATGAAAAACTGTTTTTT
>TRBV20-1|TRBD1|few|TRBJ1-6
CSARDQGQGHYNSPLHF
TGCAGTGCTAGAGACCAGGGACAGGGCCACTATAATTCACCCCTCCACTTT
>TRBV6-5|TRBD1|-|TRBJ2-1
CASNPGQGSNNEQFF
TGTGCCAGCAATCCGGGACAGGGGTCCAACAATGAGCAGTTCTTC
>TRBV20-1|-|-|TRBJ1-2
CSASRSSNYGYTF
TGCAGTGCCTCCAGATCCTCAAACTATGGCTACACCTTC
>TRBV7-9|-|once|TRBJ2-1
CASSHGSSYNEKFF
TGTGCCAGCAGCCACGGGAGCTCCTACAATGAGAAGTTCTTC
>TRBV12-3/TRBV12-4|-|-|TRBJ2-1
CASSFYRLERNEQFF
TGTGCCAGCAGTTTTTATAGACTGGAACGGAATGAGCAGTTCTTC
>TRBV7-3|-|many|TRBJ1-2
CASSLTGQEELLNYGYTF
TGTGCCAGCAGCTTAACGGGTCAGGAGGAACTCCTTAACTATGGCTACACCTTC
>TRBV20-1|-|-|TRBJ1-1
CSANRDGNTEAFF
TGCAGTGCAAATCGGGACGGCAACACTGAAGCTTTCTTT
>TRBV12-3/TRBV12-4|TRBD1|-|TRBJ2-3
CASSLSNRGLGTDTQYF
TGTGCCAGCAGTCTTTCCAACAGGGGTTTGGGCACAGATACGCAGTATTTT
>TRBV3-1|-|-|TRBJ2-3
CASSQGAHSTDTQYF
TGTGCCAGCAGCCAAGGTGCGCATAGCACAGATACGCAGTATTTT
>TRBV5-1|-|few|TRBJ1-6
CASSLGGKVGARNSPLHF
TGCGCCAGCAGCTTGGGGGGCAAAGTAGGGGCGCGGAATTCACCCCTCCACTTT
>TRBV6-4|-|-|TRBJ2-3
CASSEGPSTDTQYF
TGTGCCAGCAGTGAGGGTCCTAGCACAGATACGCAGTATTTT
>TRBV7-2|TRBD2|many|TRBJ2-1
CASSVRGGNEQFF
TGTGCCAGCAGCGTGCGCGGGGGCAATGAGCAGTTCTTC
>TRBV7-2|-|-|TRBJ2-3
CASSLVAGQVYTQYF
TGTGCCAGCAGCTTGGTGGCAGGGCAGGTCTATACGCAGTATTTT
>TRBV29-1|TRBD1|many|TRBJ2-1
CSVPTGANRYNEQFF
TGCAGCGTCCCGACAGGGGCTAACCGATACAATGAGCAGTTCTTC
>TRBV7-8|-|once|TRBJ1-4
CASSPDGTNEKLFF
TGTGCCAGCAGCCCTGACGGAACTAATGAAAAACTGTTTTTT
>TRBV27|-|many|TRBJ2-1
CASSLRQYNEQFF
TGTGCCAGCAGTTTAAGACAGTACAATGAGCAGTTCTTC
>TRBV20-1|-|many|TRBJ1-6
CSARAGTRDSPLHF
TGCAGTGCTAGAGCCGGGACCCGGGACTCACCCCTCCACTTT
>TRBV18|TRBD1|few|TRBJ1-1
CASSPPKKQGALNTEAFF
TGTGCCAGCTCACCGCCAAAAAAACAGGGGGCCCTGAACACTGAAGCTTTCTTT
>TRBV11-2|-|few|TRBJ2-5
CASSQAGARKETQYF
TGTGCCAGCAGCCAAGCCGGGGCGCGTAAGGAGACCCAGTACTTC
>TRBV7-2|TRBD2|many|TRBJ2-7
CASSSLAGTYEQYF
TGTGCCAGCAGCTCTCTAGCGGGGACCTACGAGCAGTACTTC
>TRBV5-4|-|-|TRBJ1-1
CASSSPGANTEAFF
TGTGCCAGCAGCTCTCCGGGGGCGAACACTGAAGCTTTCTTT
>TRBV6-5|-|many|TRBJ2-2
CASSRLSTGELFF
TGTGCCAGCAGTCGACTGAGCACCGGGGAGCTGTTTTTT
>TRBV6-4|-|many|TRBJ2-1
CASSGSGGNNEQFF
TGTGCCAGCAGTGGCTCGGGGGGCAACAATGAGCAGTTCTTC
>TRBV5-1|-|-|TRBJ2-2
CASTTGPGNTGELFF
TGCGCCAGCACCACGGGACCCGGGAACACCGGGGAGCTGTTTTTT
>TRBV7-2|TRBD1|many|TRBJ1-2
CASSLAQTGGGYTF
TGTGCCAGCAGCTTAGCACAGACAGGGGGCGGCTACACCTTC
>TRBV4-2|TRBD2|-|TRBJ2-7
CASSQLAGGSSSSYNEQYF
TGTGCCAGCAGCCAACTAGCGGGGGGGTCGTCGAGCTCCTACAATGAGCAGTACTTC
>TRBV7-8|-|many|TRBJ1-5
CASSLERVTSSRPQHF
TGTGCCAGCAGCTTAGAGCGGGTGACATCAAGTAGGCCCCAGCATTTT
>TRBV5-1|-|many|TRBJ2-5
CASSSPKVGAKETQYF
TGCGCCAGCAGCTCCCCAAAGGTGGGGGCTAAGGAGACCCAGTACTTC